The rows below give T cell receptor beta chains drawn from one sample of a study of T cell responses to AZD1222 COVID-19 vaccine. The assay was immunoSEQ multiplex PCR, and TCRdb's table has in-frame clones only and misses some. The sample has 140,000 to 150,000 clones; 89% are singletons. The sample in question was peripheral blood, obtained 28 days after the second AZD1222 dose. All receptors come from an adult who received the AZD1222 COVID-19 vaccine. Both conserved end residues are part of each CDR3. D genes are given only for firm matches. Expanded clones are given a class, and other clones once, few, many or no size at all.

d_call	cdr3_length	j_call	v_call	clone_size	cdr3_nt	cdr3_aa
.	13	TRBJ1-1	TRBV18	.	TGTGCCAGCTCACCACCTTATAACACTGAAGCTTTCTTT	CASSPPYNTEAFF
TRBD2	17	TRBJ2-1	TRBV4-2	.	TGTGCCAGCAGCCCAACTACACCGGGACTAGGTTACAATGAGCAGTTCTTC	CASSPTTPGLGYNEQFF
.	14	TRBJ2-3	TRBV7-2	.	TGTGCCAGCAGCTTAGTTCCCAGCACAGATACGCAGTATTTT	CASSLVPSTDTQYF
TRBD2	15	TRBJ2-1	TRBV7-9	.	TGTGCCAGCAGCTTAGCGGGAGGGGCCTACAATGAGCAGTTCTTC	CASSLAGGAYNEQFF
.	14	TRBJ1-1	TRBV21-1	once	TGTGCCAGCAGCCCAGCGACAGGGTCTAATGAAGCTTTCTTT	CASSPATGSNEAFF
.	15	TRBJ2-5	TRBV11-3	.	TGTGCCAGCAGCTTAAGCCGGGTGGGGATTGAGACCCAGTACTTC	CASSLSRVGIETQYF
.	18	TRBJ1-2	TRBV2	.	TGTGCCAGCAGCGCAACTCTATACTATCGAGCGGACAGAGGCGGCTACACCTTC	CASSATLYYRADRGGYTF
.	11	TRBJ1-1	TRBV2	.	TGTGCCAGCAACGGGAACACTGAAGCTTTCTTT	CASNGNTEAFF
.	13	TRBJ2-5	TRBV7-3	.	TGTGCCAGCAGCTCCCGTAAGGGAGAGACCCAGTACTTC	CASSSRKGETQYF
.	13	TRBJ1-1	TRBV27	.	TGTGCCAGCAGCTATACCTACGCAGGTGAAGCTTTCTTT	CASSYTYAGEAFF
TRBD2	16	TRBJ2-3	TRBV30	.	TGTGCCTGGAGTGCGGGGACTAGCGGGAAAACAGATACGCAGTATTTT	CAWSAGTSGKTDTQYF
.	13	TRBJ1-1	TRBV28	.	TGTGCCAGCAGTGAACACAAGAACACTGAAGCTTTCTTT	CASSEHKNTEAFF
.	13	TRBJ2-7	TRBV4-1	.	TGCGCCAGCAGCCTCCGACAGACCTACGAGCAGTACTTC	CASSLRQTYEQYF
.	12	TRBJ1-1	TRBV6-6	.	TGTGCCAGCAGGCAGAGGAACACTGAAGCTTTCTTT	CASRQRNTEAFF
TRBD1	13	TRBJ1-2	TRBV7-6	.	TGTGCCAGCAGTTCGACAGGGAACTATGGCTACACCTTC	CASSSTGNYGYTF
TRBD1	16	TRBJ1-5	TRBV19	.	TGTGCCAGTAGTATAGGGCCGGACAGGGGAGGTCAGCCCCAGCATTTT	CASSIGPDRGGQPQHF
TRBD1	15	TRBJ1-5	TRBV4-2	once	TGTGCCAGCAGCCAAGGGACAGGCATTAATCAGCCCCAGCATTTT	CASSQGTGINQPQHF
.	15	TRBJ1-3	TRBV25-1	.	TGTGCCAGCAGTGAAGCAGGGAGCTCTGGAAACACCATATATTTT	CASSEAGSSGNTIYF
.	12	TRBJ1-1	TRBV6-5	.	TGTGCCAGCAGTTCGCTTCCGGGTGAAGCTTTCTTT	CASSSLPGEAFF
TRBD1	13	TRBJ2-7	TRBV5-4	few	TGTGCCAGCAGCTTACAGGGGCGCTTAGAGCAGTACTTC	CASSLQGRLEQYF
.	13	TRBJ1-1	TRBV12-3/TRBV12-4	once	TGTGCCAGTTACGGGGGGGGAGACACTGAAGCTTTCTTT	CASYGGGDTEAFF
TRBD1	16	TRBJ1-1	TRBV18	.	TGTGCCAGCTCACCGGACAGGGCTGGGGGGGACACTGAAGCTTTCTTT	CASSPDRAGGDTEAFF
TRBD2	15	TRBJ2-1	TRBV6-5	few	TGTGCCAGCAAGATAGCGGGGAACAAAATCGGTGAGCAGTTCTTC	CASKIAGNKIGEQFF
.	14	TRBJ1-2	TRBV11-2	.	TGTGCCAGCAGCTCCCTGGGCAGCGACTATGGCTACACCTTC	CASSSLGSDYGYTF
TRBD2	15	TRBJ2-3	TRBV9	.	TGTGCCAGCAGCGCACGGGAGGGCCGGTCAGATACGCAGTATTTT	CASSAREGRSDTQYF
TRBD1	16	TRBJ1-2	TRBV5-8	.	TGTGCCAGCAGCCGCCCGGGGAGGGGGCGATCCTATGGCTACACCTTC	CASSRPGRGRSYGYTF
.	16	TRBJ2-2	TRBV7-2	.	TGTGCCAGCAGCTTACGTGTGTTAACTGGACCCGGGGAGCTGTTTTTT	CASSLRVLTGPGELFF
.	16	TRBJ2-5	TRBV27	.	TGTGCCAGCAAACGCGGGATGGGAGGTAGTGGAGAGACCCAGTACTTC	CASKRGMGGSGETQYF
.	12	TRBJ2-1	TRBV27	once	TGTGCCAGCAGTATTCTAGGGGATGAGCAGTTCTTC	CASSILGDEQFF
.	13	TRBJ2-7	TRBV6-2/TRBV6-3	.	TGTGCCAGCAGTTCTGGTTGGGGCTACGAGCAGTACTTC	CASSSGWGYEQYF
.	14	TRBJ2-7	TRBV7-8	.	TGTGCCAGCAGCTTAAGTCTGATGCGGTACGAGCAGTACTTC	CASSLSLMRYEQYF
TRBD1	14	TRBJ1-6	TRBV15	.	TGTGCCACCAGCAGGACAGGGGAAAATTCACCCCTCCACTTT	CATSRTGENSPLHF
.	12	TRBJ1-1	TRBV19	.	TGTGCCAGTAGTATTGAAGGAACTGAAGCTTTCTTT	CASSIEGTEAFF
TRBD1	17	TRBJ1-3	TRBV10-2	.	TGCGCCAGCAGCAAACCGGGACAGGGGTTCGCTGGAAACACCATATATTTT	CASSKPGQGFAGNTIYF
.	14	TRBJ2-3	TRBV30	.	TGTGCCTGGACGGAAGTTTGGGGGCCAGATACGCAGTATTTT	CAWTEVWGPDTQYF
.	13	TRBJ2-1	TRBV5-6	.	TGTGCCAGCAGCCGGTCCGACTACAATGAGCAGTTCTTC	CASSRSDYNEQFF
.	16	TRBJ2-3	TRBV5-5	.	TGTGCCAGCAGCCAAGATAGGACAGATAGCACAGATACGCAGTATTTT	CASSQDRTDSTDTQYF
TRBD1	13	TRBJ1-5	TRBV6-6	.	TGTGCCAGCACCGGACAGGGGCGTCAGCCCCAGCATTTT	CASTGQGRQPQHF
TRBD1	14	TRBJ1-2	TRBV30	.	TGTGCCTGGAGTGCAGGGCAGACAGGGGTGGGCTACACCTTC	CAWSAGQTGVGYTF
TRBD1	15	TRBJ2-5	TRBV18	.	TGTGCCAGCTCACCACCTACAGGGGGCTGGGAGACCCAGTACTTC	CASSPPTGGWETQYF
TRBD1	18	TRBJ1-3	TRBV9	.	TGTGCCAGCAGCGAGGGACAGGGGGCGAGAGGAGTAAGAAACACCATATATTTT	CASSEGQGARGVRNTIYF
TRBD1	15	TRBJ1-2	TRBV7-8	.	TGTGCCAGCAGCTCACGGACAGGGAGAGGGAATGGCTACACCTTC	CASSSRTGRGNGYTF
.	16	TRBJ2-1	TRBV5-1	once	TGCGCCAGCAGCTTCCTGGACTTCACGATTTACAATGAGCAGTTCTTC	CASSFLDFTIYNEQFF
.	14	TRBJ1-2	TRBV2	.	TGTGCCAGCAGTGAAGGGGCAGTAAGCTATGGCTACACCTTC	CASSEGAVSYGYTF
.	15	TRBJ2-7	TRBV7-2	.	TGTGCCAGCAGCTTAGGGAGCGGATCGTCCTACGAGCAGTACTTC	CASSLGSGSSYEQYF
TRBD1	15	TRBJ1-1	TRBV4-3	.	TGCGCCAGCAGCCGCCTGGGACAGGGTAACACTGAAGCTTTCTTT	CASSRLGQGNTEAFF
.	12	TRBJ2-1	TRBV6-1	.	TGTGCCAGCAGTGTAGCCTTGGGGGAGCAGTTCTTC	CASSVALGEQFF